This T cell receptor (beta chain) appears in the sequencing data of a study of shared clonotypes between healthy human individuals. Regarding the study as a whole: Non-shared clonotypes had lower generation probabilities than those shared by all four donors.

The study drew all its donors from Caucasian adults living in Nashville, Tennessee. TCRdb's table, derived via immunoSEQ multiplex PCR, lists solely in-frame clones and lacks some. The repertoire consists of 2 million to 2.5 million clones, with approximately 95% occurring once and the leading ten covering about 0.39%. For this clone: What it recognizes is unknown.

V was trimmed by 2 bases and J by 6 bases, leaving 11 bases between them. The germline V gene has CDR1 SGHAT and CDR2 FQNNGV. This CDR3 has 13 amino acids. The sequenced sample consisted of naive CD4+ T cells from PBMCs. As to subset: CD45RA+ positively selected. The sequence came from a man aged 18 to 35 in good health. Some clones in this sample may be carry-over from other donors' samples. The chain recombines TRBV11-2 with TRBJ2-7, with a possible D match to TRBD2 (6 bases). The CDR3 loop is CASSLLPGLEQYF. Written as DNA, the CDR3 is TGTGCCAGCAGCTTACTTCCGGGACTCGAGCAGTACTTC.